A single T cell receptor beta chain is shown here with its context. The antigen is not known. Primers included in the PCR were 60 Vbeta and 13 Jbeta primers. The repertoire was sequenced with immunoSEQ multiplex PCR; TCRdb's copy has only in-frame clones and lacks some. The repertoire holds under 150,000 clones, with 77% as singletons. This CDR3 is built from 14 residues. The ends were cut back, 5 bases at V and 8 bases at J, with 18 bases in the middle. Germline loops: CDR1 MNHEY, CDR2 SMNVEV (reference sequence). This sample was taken from a study of cytomegalovirus exposure and HLA in healthy donors. On the study more broadly: HLA-typed donors contributed some 77 million unique TCRs, which were held in an early data release.

Whole-study results and caveats: There were reportedly fewer N-insertions in an Asian-associated ancestry cluster than the approximately 630-donor mean, in a later analysis. CMV serostatus alone was available as immune exposure information. Certain sequence variants were highly shared and formed a cluster, and this cluster was likely a sequencing artifact.

This receptor was taken from a woman between 40 and 55 years old in good health and CMV-seronegative. The chain uses TRBV27 and TRBJ1-2, with D possibly being TRBD1 (6 bases). Sequences were obtained from PBMCs. DNA for the CDR3: TGTGCCAGCAGTCTTCGAGGGGGACCGGGAGGCTACACCTTC. Protein product: CASSLRGGPGGYTF.